These 27 T cell receptor beta chains were sequenced from one sample in a study of Ad26.COV2.S vaccination and SARS-CoV-2 variants. Noted treatment: some 20 received Ad26.COV2.S at low or high dose, single or two shots; about 5 received placebo; per-sample allocation not given. Collection of samples fell on day 63 after the first vaccine or placebo injection. Only in-frame clones appear in the TCRdb table, and some are missing; sequencing was by immunoSEQ multiplex PCR. The sample lists a few hundred thousand clones; around 90% were seen once. Source: peripheral blood, taken in a trial of Ad26.COV2.S vaccine versus placebo. Every receptor here comes from a person between 18 and 60 years old who received the Ad26.COV2.S COVID-19 vaccine or a placebo.

The chain has TRBV5-1 and TRBJ1-2; maybe TRBD1 (6 bases). The CDR3 runs 15 residues. Trimming removed 4 bases at V and 3 bases at J, with 16 bases between. Germline CDR1 reads SGHRS; CDR2 reads YFSETQ. This CDR3 reads CASSRRTGNDYGYTF. The DNA for the CDR3 is TGCGCCAGCAGCCGAAGAACAGGGAATGACTATGGCTACACCTTC.

The V call is TRBV10-3, the J call TRBJ2-4, with TRBD1 matching 8 bases. This CDR3 contains 15 residues. Germline-derived CDR1 and CDR2 are ENHRY and SYGVKD. V gave up 4 bases and J gave up 6 bases; unmatched junction bases: 8. The chain's CDR3 is CAISVDRANSNIQYF. The CDR3 DNA reads as TGTGCCATCAGTGTGGACAGGGCCAACTCAAACATTCAGTACTTC.

The V gene is TRBV23-1, the J gene TRBJ1-6; D is possibly TRBD1 (5 bases). TRBV23-1 is identified as an open reading frame with a role that is uncertain. Trimming took 2 bases from V and 9 from J, leaving 5 bases between them. The CDR3 is 12 amino acids. The CDR3 sequence is CASSQQGSPLHF. The CDR3 DNA reads as TGCGCCAGCAGTCAACAGGGTTCACCCCTCCACTTT.

This clone was found a few times. The genes are TRBV7-2 and TRBJ2-7; perhaps TRBD2 as D (5 bases). Looked up from germline, CDR1 is SGHTA and CDR2 is FQGNSA. The CDR3 is made up of 15 amino acids. The ends were cut back, 5 bases at V and 5 bases at J, with 19 bases in the middle. The CDR3 DNA reads as TGTGCCAGCAGCCCTCGAGGGCCGCGTCAGGACGAGCAGTACTTC. Translating it yields CASSPRGPRQDEQYF.

This sequence joins TRBV6-5 and TRBJ1-5; 9 positions match TRBD1. The CDR3 runs 13 residues. J was trimmed by 8 bases and V by 6 bases; bases with no gene match: 5. Per the germline V gene, CDR1 is MNHEY and CDR2 is SVGAGI. CDR3 sequence: CASRGTGREPQHF. The CDR3 DNA reads TGTGCCAGCAGAGGGACAGGGAGGGAGCCCCAGCATTTT.

The genes are TRBV10-1 and TRBJ1-1; D is unclear. V lost 5 bases to trimming and J lost 5 bases, with 9 bases between them. Germline V gene data show CDR1 as WNHNN and CDR2 as SYGVQD (reference sequence). This CDR3 is built from 12 residues. CDR3: CASSNGYTEAFF. The DNA of the CDR3 is TGCGCCAGCAGTAACGGGTATACTGAAGCTTTCTTT.

The V call is TRBV9, the J call TRBJ1-5; possibly TRBD1 for D (5 bases). V shed 3 bases and J shed 5 bases, with 18 bases lying between them. Germline CDR1 and CDR2: SGDLS and YYNGEE. The CDR3 loop spans 16 amino acids. CDR3 DNA sequence: TGTGCCAGCAGCGCCCTTAAGGGGCGGATGGATCAGCCCCAGCATTTT. It is translated as CASSALKGRMDQPQHF. Filled out from reference TRBV9 and TRBJ1-5, the complete variable domain reads DSGVTQTPKHLITATGQRVTLRCSPRSGDLSVYWYQQSLDQGLQFLIQYYNGEERAKGNILERFSAQQFPDLHSELNLSSLELGDSALYFCASSALKGRMDQPQHFGDGTRLSIL.

The rearrangement links TRBV4-2 to TRBJ2-5; TRBD2 matches 15 bases. The length of the CDR3 is 16 residues. Per the germline V gene, CDR1 is LGHNA and CDR2 is YNFKEQ. With V trimmed by 3 bases and J by 4 bases, 3 bases remained unmatched. The CDR3 sequence is CASSQGLAGGRETQYF. CDR3 nucleotide sequence: TGTGCCAGCAGCCAGGGACTAGCGGGGGGACGAGAGACCCAGTACTTC.

The rearrangement links TRBV29-1 to TRBJ2-5; D not resolved. CDR1 SQVTM and CDR2 ANQGSEA come from the germline V gene. Trimming took 1 base from V and 0 from J, leaving 12 bases between them. This CDR3 is 15 amino acids long. The CDR3 region is CSVEGRAGYQETQYF. The CDR3 nucleotides are TGCAGCGTTGAAGGTCGGGCCGGGTACCAAGAGACCCAGTACTTC.

V is TRBV5-5 and J is TRBJ2-7; tentatively, D is TRBD1 (6 bases). V was clipped by 4 bases and J by 2 bases, with 16 bases between them. CDR1 and CDR2 from the germline V gene are SGHKS and YYEKEE (reference sequence). The length of the CDR3 is 15 residues. The chain's CDR3 is CASSGRGQRPYEQYF. DNA for the CDR3: TGTGCCAGCAGCGGGCGAGGACAGCGCCCCTACGAGCAGTACTTC.

DNA of the CDR3: TGCAGTGCCAGTAAGGTCTCCTCCTACGAGCAGTACTTC. Amino acid sequence: CSASKVSSYEQYF. The chain links TRBV20-1 to TRBJ2-7; D not resolved. This CDR3 is built from 13 residues. Per germline, CDR1 DFQATT and CDR2 SNEGSKA (reference sequence). The ends were cut back, 6 bases at V and 0 bases at J, with 12 bases in the middle.

In the case of this clone: At one of its ends the junction is not consistent with the germline gene, which may arise from a read error. V usage is TRBV7-7 and J usage is TRBJ2-1, with 7 positions matching TRBD1. Germline CDR1 SSHAT, CDR2 FNYEAQ (reference sequence). This CDR3 is built from 14 residues. The CDR3 region is CASSIGDSNNEQFF. The CDR3 DNA is TGTGCTAGCAGCATAGGGGACAGTAACAATGAGCAGTTCTTC.

There are a few counts of this clone. The CDR3 DNA reads as TGTGCCAGCAGCCTCCTGCAAAATGAGCAGTTCTTC. Residues: CASSLLQNEQFF. The J gene is TRBJ2-1, the V gene TRBV3-1 (or the pseudogene TRBV3-2); D is unresolved. Per the germline V gene, CDR1 is LGHDT and CDR2 is YNNKEL (reference sequence). The CDR3 runs 12 residues. Trimming took off 4 bases at V and 7 bases at J, with 8 bases between the two ends.

V gene TRBV20-1 combines with J gene TRBJ1-1; D is possibly TRBD1 (5 bases). V was clipped by 3 bases and J by 8 bases, with 10 bases between them. Germline loops: CDR1 DFQATT, CDR2 SNEGSKA (reference sequence). The CDR3 totals 11 residues. CDR3 sequence (DNA): TGCAGTGCTAGCGTCGGGGCCGAAGCTTTCTTT. It encodes CSASVGAEAFF.

This rearrangement joins TRBV2 to TRBJ2-5, with TRBD2 identical over 9 bases. The length of the CDR3 is 14 residues. Trimming cost V 4 bases and J 4 bases; bases outside gene matches: 4. CDR1 is SNHLY, CDR2 FYNNEI, per germline. The CDR3 loop is CASSGGLAAETQYF. The CDR3 DNA reads as TGTGCCAGCAGTGGGGGACTAGCCGCAGAGACCCAGTACTTC.

The V call is TRBV6-1, the J call TRBJ2-2; D is unresolved. Trimming pared 1 base from V and 0 bases from J, leaving 21 bases between. The length of the CDR3 is 20 residues. Germline V lookup: CDR1 MNHNS, CDR2 SASEGT. This CDR3 is CASSEVNKGSLIANTGELFF. The CDR3 region has the DNA TGTGCCAGCAGTGAAGTGAATAAAGGCAGCTTAATCGCGAACACCGGGGAGCTGTTTTTT.

The V and J genes are TRBV7-9 and TRBJ2-7; weak D call: TRBD1 (5 bases). This CDR3 has 14 amino acids. Germline CDR1 reads SEHNR; CDR2 reads FQNEAQ (reference sequence). V lost 1 base, J lost 3 bases, and 10 bases lay in between. Here the CDR3 DNA reads TGTGCCAGCAGCTTAGACTCAGGACACTACGAGCAGTACTTC. Amino acids: CASSLDSGHYEQYF.

The genes are TRBV29-1 and TRBJ2-1; D remains unclear. CDR1 and CDR2 from the germline V gene are SQVTM and ANQGSEA. The CDR3 is 13 amino acids. V lost 3 bases, J lost 6 bases, and 12 bases lay in between. CDR3 nucleotides: TGCAGCGTTGACTCGGTTGTCGGCAATGAGCAGTTCTTC. It codes for CSVDSVVGNEQFF.

The chain recombines TRBV4-3 with TRBJ2-1; 9 nucleotides line up with TRBD2. Trimming at V came to 0 bases and at J to 5 bases, leaving 8 bases not matched to a gene. Germline CDR1 reads LGHNA; CDR2 reads YSLEER. The CDR3 covers 17 residues. Here the CDR3 reads CASSQDPGLAGDNEQFF. CDR3 DNA: TGCGCCAGCAGCCAAGATCCCGGGTTAGCGGGGGACAATGAGCAGTTCTTC.

The chain combines TRBV30 with TRBJ2-5; D is ambiguous. The ends were cut back, 1 base at V and 5 bases at J, with 8 bases in the middle. The CDR3 has 12 amino acids. Looked up from germline, CDR1 is GTSNPN and CDR2 is SVGIG (reference sequence). For the CDR3, the DNA is TGTGCCTGGAGTGGGGGTGGGGAGACCCAGTACTTC. The encoded protein is CAWSGGGETQYF. Complete variable domain (other parts from reference TRBV30 and TRBJ2-5): SQTIHQWPATLVQPVGSPLSLECTVEGTSNPNLYWYRQAAGRGLQLLFYSVGIGQISSEVPQNLSASRPQDRQFILSSKKLLLSDSGFYLCAWSGGGETQYFGPGTRLLVL.

The genes are TRBV4-1 and TRBJ2-1; unclear D gene. The CDR3 loop spans 14 amino acids. The V and J ends lost 0 bases and 4 bases respectively, with 7 bases between them. From germline, CDR1 is MGHRA and CDR2 YSYEKL. In nucleotides, the CDR3 is TGCGCCAGCAGCCAAGATGGGTCTTACAATGAGCAGTTCTTC. Translated: CASSQDGSYNEQFF.

The sample holds one count of this clone. This chain links TRBV10-2 with TRBJ1-4, with TRBD1 matching over 7 bases. The CDR3 is made up of 13 amino acids. Germline CDR1 is WSHSY and CDR2 is SAAADI. The trim removed 7 bases at V and 7 bases at J, leaving 6 bases unmatched. CDR3 nucleotide sequence: TGCGCCAGCAAGACAGGGTTTCGTGAAAAACTGTTTTTT. Its translation: CASKTGFREKLFF.

The genes are TRBV15 and TRBJ2-2; D perhaps matches TRBD2 (6 bases). CDR3 length equals 14 residues. Trimming stripped 4 bases from V and 6 bases from J, with 12 bases between. CDR1 LNHNV and CDR2 YYDKDF come from the germline V gene (reference sequence). The CDR3 here is CATSKAGFSGELFF. The CDR3 DNA follows: TGTGCCACCAGCAAGGCGGGGTTCTCCGGGGAGCTGTTTTTT.

V gene TRBV5-6 combines with J gene TRBJ1-5, with D tentatively TRBD1 (6 bases). The CDR3 consists of 12 residues. V was pared by 7 bases and J by 7 bases, with 12 bases between. Germline-derived CDR1 and CDR2 are SGHDT and YYEEEE. CDR3 DNA sequence: TGTGCCAGCTCTAGGGGGGCCCAGCCCCAGCATTTT. Amino acids: CASSRGAQPQHF.

The gene calls are TRBV5-5 and TRBJ1-2; 7 bases match TRBD1. V gave up 0 bases and J gave up 4 bases; unmatched junction bases: 3. The CDR3 runs to 14 residues. Germline CDR1 is SGHKS and CDR2 is YYEKEE (reference sequence). In nucleotides, the CDR3 is TGTGCCAGCAGCTTGGCCGGACAGGCCTATGGCTACACCTTC. It is translated as CASSLAGQAYGYTF.

Regarding this clone: Other DNA sequences within the sample encode an identical CDR3. The genes are TRBV7-2 and TRBJ2-7; no clear D gene. The CDR3 extends over 12 amino acids. Trimming removed 5 bases from V and 4 bases from J, with 9 bases in between. In germline, CDR1 is SGHTA, CDR2 FQGNSA. The CDR3 region has the DNA TGTGCCAGCAGCCCTAACAGTTACGAGCAGTACTTC. Its translation is CASSPNSYEQYF.

The CDR3 here is CASSQDPQQGNYGYTF. CDR3 in DNA: TGTGCCAGCAGCCAAGATCCCCAGCAGGGGAACTATGGCTACACCTTC. The chain has TRBV3-1 (or the pseudogene TRBV3-2) and TRBJ1-2; D possibly corresponds to TRBD1 (6 bases). The CDR3 totals 16 residues. The germline V gene encodes CDR1 LGHDT and CDR2 YNNKEL (reference sequence). The V and J ends lost 0 bases and 2 bases respectively, with 13 bases between them.